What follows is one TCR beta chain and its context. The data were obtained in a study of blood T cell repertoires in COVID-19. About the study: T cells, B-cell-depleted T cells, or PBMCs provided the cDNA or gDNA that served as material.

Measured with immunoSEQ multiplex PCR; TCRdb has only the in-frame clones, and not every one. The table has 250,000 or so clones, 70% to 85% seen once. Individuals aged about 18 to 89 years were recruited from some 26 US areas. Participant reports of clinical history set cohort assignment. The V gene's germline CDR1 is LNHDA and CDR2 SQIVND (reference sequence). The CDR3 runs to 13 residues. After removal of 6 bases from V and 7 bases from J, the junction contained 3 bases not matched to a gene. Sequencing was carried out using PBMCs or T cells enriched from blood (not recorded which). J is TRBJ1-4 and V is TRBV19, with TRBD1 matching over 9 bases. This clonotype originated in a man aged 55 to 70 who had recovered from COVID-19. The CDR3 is CASRTGGFEKLFF. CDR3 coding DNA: TGTGCCAGTAGGACAGGGGGTTTTGAAAAACTGTTTTTT.